A single sample is the source of the 29 T cell receptor beta chains below, sequenced in a study of T-cell memory formation after mild COVID-19. TCRdb redid the calling of the 5' RACE reads with MiXCR, one entry per CDR3 protein. The sample consists of about 600,000 distinct CDR3 sequences, less than 25% of them appearing once. Input material: PBMCs or a T cell subset sorted from them (not recorded which). All receptors derive from an adult woman who had mild COVID-19 (a few samples of this study predate the infection). Cell type and time point are not known.

Only a few counts were recorded for this clonotype. The J gene is TRBJ2-2, the V gene TRBV3-1; possible D gene TRBD1, 5 bases. Trimming took 4 bases from V and 6 from J, leaving 15 bases between them. Germline-derived CDR1 and CDR2 are LGHDT and YNNKEL (reference sequence). There are 15 residues in the CDR3. CDR3 DNA: TGTGCCAGCAGCCCCACCATCCAGGGTCCCGGGGAGCTGTTTTTT. Protein: CASSPTIQGPGELFF.

The chain is built from TRBV9 and TRBJ1-1; no definite D call. V dropped 1 base and J dropped 0 bases, with 7 bases sitting between them. Germline lookup yields CDR1 SGDLS and CDR2 YYNGEE. The CDR3 consists of 14 residues. The chain's CDR3 is CASSVTVMNTEAFF. CDR3 nucleotides: TGTGCCAGCAGCGTAACTGTCATGAACACTGAAGCTTTCTTT.

The gene calls are TRBV6-2 or TRBV6-3 and TRBJ1-1, with 7 nucleotides matching TRBD1. The germline V gene encodes CDR1 MNHEY and CDR2 SVGEGT. This CDR3 has 14 amino acids. The junction had 10 bases not matched to a gene; V was cut back by 8 bases and J by 4 bases. CDR3 sequence (DNA): TGTGCCAGCTGCTGGCAGGGGGTTGGCACTGAAGCTTTCTTT. It codes for CASCWQGVGTEAFF.

The chain links TRBV14 to TRBJ1-4; D remains ambiguous. Trimming took off 3 bases at V and 7 bases at J, with 6 bases between the two ends. Germline-derived CDR1 and CDR2 are SGHDN and FVKESK. This CDR3 has 12 residues. Written as DNA, the CDR3 is TGTGCCAGCAGCCATCCCGGTGAAAAACTGTTTTTT. Translation: CASSHPGEKLFF.

The rearrangement links TRBV6-2 or TRBV6-3 to TRBJ2-2, with a possible D match to TRBD2 (5 bases). CDR3 length: 15 amino acids. V was shortened by 0 bases and J by 6 bases, with 11 bases between the two germline ends. Germline-derived CDR1 and CDR2 are MNHEY and SVGEGT. CDR3 nucleotides: TGTGCCAGCAGTTACTCGAGCCCCGGGGCCGGGGAGCTGTTTTTT. Translating it yields CASSYSSPGAGELFF.

This clonotype showed up just a few times. This chain connects TRBV29-1 to TRBJ1-2; tentative D call: TRBD1 (6 bases). Germline V gives CDR1 SQVTM, CDR2 ANQGSEA. This CDR3 has 14 amino acids. With 6 bases removed from V and 8 bases from J, the gap between germline ends came to 22 bases. CDR3 sequence (DNA): TGCAGCGTACAATCACAGGGTGAATCCCACGGCTACACCTTC. Its translation is CSVQSQGESHGYTF.

The V and J genes are TRBV11-3 and TRBJ2-1; D is ambiguous. V was shortened by 5 bases and J by 5 bases, with 19 bases between the two germline ends. Germline V lookup: CDR1 SGHNT, CDR2 YENEEA. This CDR3 is built from 16 residues. The CDR3 region has the DNA TGTGCCAGCAGCCCTAGTAGACGTTCAACTGACAATGAGCAGTTCTTC. Its protein product is CASSPSRRSTDNEQFF.

This clonotype has just a few counts. V and J are TRBV21-1 and TRBJ2-7; whether TRBD2, the table's D call, matches the DNA was not checked. TRBV21-1 is described as a pseudogene. CDR3 length: 15 amino acids. The CDR3 sequence: CASSRGLAGESEQYF. The CDR3 DNA sequence: TGTGCCAGCAGCAGAGGACTAGCGGGAGAATCTGAGCAGTACTTC.

The rearrangement joins TRBV6-5 to TRBJ1-2, with TRBD1 matching 8 bases. CDR1 MNHEY and CDR2 SVGAGI come from the germline V gene. V lost 0 bases and J lost 3; bases outside the gene matches: 9. The CDR3 is made up of 17 amino acids. CDR3 in amino acids: CASSYSYAGGYDYGYTF. CDR3 coding DNA: TGTGCCAGCAGTTACTCGTATGCAGGGGGCTATGACTATGGCTACACCTTC.

This clonotype appeared a few times. The chain couples TRBV28 to TRBJ2-1; 12 bases fit TRBD1. This CDR3 spans 19 amino acids. Germline loops: CDR1 MDHEN, CDR2 SYDVKM. Unmatched junction bases numbered 20, after V lost 6 bases and J lost 8 bases. The CDR3 coding sequence is TGTGCCAGCAGATCCATCTACGAAACCGGGACAGGGGGCCTAGATGAGCAGTTCTTC. Translated, it gives CASRSIYETGTGGLDEQFF.

This clonotype was picked up a small number of times. The V gene is TRBV5-1, the J gene TRBJ2-1; 15 positions agree with TRBD2. There are 18 residues in the CDR3. Per the germline V gene, CDR1 is SGHRS and CDR2 is YFSETQ. The V gene end was trimmed by 7 bases and the J gene end by 2 bases; junction bases not matched to a gene: 10. In DNA, the CDR3 is TGCGCCAGCTCTCCGGGACTAGCGGGGGGCCTAGCCTACAATGAGCAGTTCTTC. It codes for CASSPGLAGGLAYNEQFF.

J is TRBJ1-1 and V is TRBV2; D uncertain. CDR1 is SNHLY, CDR2 FYNNEI, per germline. V shed 4 bases and J shed 3 bases, with 3 bases lying between them. This CDR3 region has 11 residues. This chain's CDR3 is CASSVDTEAFF. CDR3 bases: TGTGCCAGCAGTGTGGACACTGAAGCTTTCTTT.

The chain carries TRBV6-5 and TRBJ2-1, with TRBD2 as a possible D gene (6 bases). Trimming removed 0 bases at V and 7 bases at J, with 10 bases between. Germline CDR1 and CDR2: MNHEY and SVGAGI. This CDR3 contains 14 residues. The CDR3 nucleotides are TGTGCCAGCAGTTACTCCGGAGGGGTGAATGAGCAGTTCTTC. Protein product: CASSYSGGVNEQFF.

The chain combines TRBV7-8 with TRBJ2-5; TRBD1 or TRBD2 may be the D gene (5 bases each). Germline CDR1 and CDR2: SGHVS and FQNEAQ. V was cut by 3 bases and J by 0 bases, with 14 bases left in between. This CDR3 spans 16 amino acids. CDR3 nucleotides: TGTGCCAGCAGCTTCTCGGGACCCTCGAACCAAGAGACCCAGTACTTC. Its translation: CASSFSGPSNQETQYF. Based on the CDR3 plus reference TRBV7-8 and TRBJ2-5, the full variable domain is GAGVSQSPRYKVAKRGQDVALRCDPISGHVSLFWYQQALGQGPEFLTYFQNEAQLDKSGLPSDRFFAERPEGSVSTLKIQRTQQEDSAVYLCASSFSGPSNQETQYFGPGTRLLVL.

This clonotype was counted between two and nine times. The gene calls are TRBV18 and TRBJ2-5; possible D gene TRBD1, 5 bases. The CDR3 length is 17 residues. V was pared by 3 bases and J by 4 bases, with 21 bases between. Germline V gene lookup returns CDR1 KGHSH and CDR2 LQKENI. CDR3 sequence (DNA): TGTGCCAGCTCACCGCGGCAGGGTTCGGGTCGGCGAGAGACCCAGTACTTC. This translates into CASSPRQGSGRRETQYF. Combining the CDR3 with reference TRBV18 and TRBJ2-5 gives the whole variable domain NAGVMQNPRHLVRRRGQEARLRCSPMKGHSHVYWYRQLPEEGLKFMVYLQKENIIDESGMPKERFSAEFPKEGPSILRIQQVVRGDSAAYFCASSPRQGSGRRETQYFGPGTRLLVL.

V is TRBV7-2 and J is TRBJ2-3; no clear D gene. CDR3 length: 15 amino acids. V was pared by 1 base and J by 0 bases, with 8 bases between. Germline loops: CDR1 SGHTA, CDR2 FQGNSA. CDR3 in DNA: TGTGCCAGCAGCTTAGTGTTAGTAAGCACAGATACGCAGTATTTT. Translation: CASSLVLVSTDTQYF.

In its sample, this clonotype was seen a few times. The J gene is TRBJ1-2, the V gene TRBV6-6; 9 nucleotides align to TRBD1. CDR3 length equals 16 residues. Germline V gene lookup returns CDR1 MNHNY and CDR2 SVGAGI (reference sequence). The ends lost 5 bases at V and 8 bases at J; junction bases unmatched: 15. This CDR3 is CASSQTLTGGSLGYTF. The CDR3 DNA is TGTGCCAGCAGTCAAACCCTCACAGGGGGCAGCTTAGGCTACACCTTC.

The chain is built from TRBV24-1 and TRBJ2-1; 8 nucleotides match TRBD1. The CDR3 has 12 amino acids. Trimming took 3 bases from V and 14 from J; bases not matched to a gene: 5. Germline values: CDR1 KGHDR, CDR2 SFDVKD. This CDR3 reads CATSDLNRGKFF. The DNA of the CDR3 is TGTGCCACCAGTGATCTTAACAGGGGGAAGTTCTTC.

This chain joins TRBV6-1 and TRBJ2-2; no definite D call. Deletions cut 2 bases from V and 3 bases from J, with 7 bases between. The CDR3 sequence is 14 residues long. The germline V gene has CDR1 MNHNS and CDR2 SASEGT. The DNA of the CDR3 is TGTGCCAGCAGTGAAATAGGAGACACCGGGGAGCTGTTTTTT. Translating gives CASSEIGDTGELFF.

This clonotype has more than one count but fewer than ten. The chain joins TRBV5-1 to TRBJ2-7; no definite D call. CDR3 length equals 14 residues. CDR1 SGHRS and CDR2 YFSETQ come from the germline V gene. The V end was cut by 0 bases, the J end by 1 base, with 8 bases between. As DNA, the CDR3 is TGCGCCAGCAGCTTGGGGGCCAGATCCTACGAGCAGTACTTC. Amino acids: CASSLGARSYEQYF.

The chain recombines TRBV24-1 with TRBJ2-1; the match to TRBD1 covers 10 bases. Looked up from germline, CDR1 is KGHDR and CDR2 is SFDVKD. V lost 3 bases to trimming and J lost 8 bases; unmatched junction nucleotides: 9. The CDR3 runs to 16 residues. CDR3 sequence reads: CATSDRRQGARDEQFF. The CDR3 DNA follows: TGTGCCACCAGTGATCGACGACAGGGGGCGAGGGATGAGCAGTTCTTC.

J is TRBJ2-7 and V is TRBV6-1, with D tentatively TRBD1 (7 bases). Germline V gene lookup returns CDR1 MNHNS and CDR2 SASEGT. Trimming took 3 bases from V and 4 from J, leaving 16 bases between them. This CDR3 has 15 amino acids. CDR3 residues: CASSDRGGTAYEQYF. The CDR3 DNA reads TGTGCCAGCAGTGATAGGGGCGGGACAGCTTACGAGCAGTACTTC.

This sequence joins TRBV9 and TRBJ1-1; weak D call: TRBD1 (6 bases). V was cut by 5 bases and J by 8 bases, with 22 bases left in between. The CDR3 has 15 residues. The V gene's germline CDR1 is SGDLS and CDR2 YYNGEE. As DNA, the CDR3 is TGTGCCAGCAGTCCCTACGACAGACAGGCCTACGAAGCTTTCTTT. This sequence encodes CASSPYDRQAYEAFF. The full variable domain, with the rest looked up from reference TRBV9 and TRBJ1-1, is DSGVTQTPKHLITATGQRVTLRCSPRSGDLSVYWYQQSLDQGLQFLIQYYNGEERAKGNILERFSAQQFPDLHSELNLSSLELGDSALYFCASSPYDRQAYEAFFGQGTRLTVV.

The chain employs TRBV5-1 and TRBJ1-2; 7 nucleotides agree with TRBD1. Germline CDR1 and CDR2: SGHRS and YFSETQ. V was clipped by 5 bases and J by 3 bases; unmatched bases: 13. The CDR3 length is 16 residues. The CDR3 DNA reads as TGCGCCAGCAGGCTTGGTGAAGGGGGCTTGGACTATGGCTACACCTTC. Translating gives CASRLGEGGLDYGYTF.

This clonotype was detected a few times. Sequence at one end of the junction differs from germline and may be a read error. CDR3 residues: CSARAGLAGGALLF. CDR3 sequence (DNA): TGCAGTGCTAGAGCGGGACTAGCGGGGGGCGCCCTCCTTTTT. The V and J genes are TRBV20-1 and TRBJ2-3; 15 positions match TRBD2. CDR3 length equals 14 residues. Germline V lookup: CDR1 DFQATT, CDR2 SNEGSKA (reference sequence).

CDR3 sequence: CSVEGGDQGYGYTF. CDR3 sequence (DNA): TGCAGCGTTGAAGGCGGGGACCAAGGGTATGGCTACACCTTC. The rearrangement joins TRBV29-1 to TRBJ1-2, with a tentative D call TRBD1 (5 bases). The CDR3 spans 14 residues. Germline assignment: CDR1 SQVTM and CDR2 ANQGSEA. V dropped 1 base and J dropped 5 bases, with 14 bases sitting between them.

This clonotype was seen more than once but under ten times. The chain joins TRBV27 to TRBJ2-7; a weak D match, TRBD2 (5 bases). This CDR3 spans 11 amino acids. Germline V gene sequence: CDR1 MNHEY, CDR2 SMNVEV (reference sequence). Trimming left V 7 bases short and J 6 bases short, with 10 bases between. This CDR3 is CASIRGGEQYF. CDR3 coding DNA: TGTGCCAGCATTCGAGGAGGCGAGCAGTACTTC.

This clonotype was recorded a few times. CDR3: CASSLAVYNQPQHF. The CDR3 bases are TGTGCCAGCAGTTTAGCGGTATACAATCAGCCCCAGCATTTT. The gene calls are TRBV12-3 or TRBV12-4 and TRBJ1-5; D not resolved. The CDR3 is 14 amino acids. V was cut by 0 bases and J by 3 bases, with 6 bases left in between.

As concerns this clonotype: One junction end does not reproduce the germline sequence, and a read error may be involved. V gene TRBV7-2 combines with J gene TRBJ2-1; D is possibly TRBD1 or TRBD2 (5 bases each). The germline V gene has CDR1 SGHTA and CDR2 FQGNSA. This CDR3 has 16 residues. The CDR3 region is CASSLGPGRSFNEQFF. CDR3 bases: TGTGCCAGCAGCTTAGGTCCGGGACGATCCTTCAATGAGCAGTTCTTC.